In its sample, the clone carrying this TCR beta chain was seen once. Antigen unknown. In the original workflow: ImmunoSEQ output held junction-only sequences without quality scores, so filtering differed. Assay: immunoSEQ multiplex PCR; the TCRdb copy retains only in-frame clones and omits some. V and J calls plus clone size are reproduced from that table; the DNA served to infer D and trimming. The sample includes millions of clones, 85% to 95% of them seen just once. The data originate from a study of shared clonotypes between healthy human individuals. Study-level results: As a rule, naive subsets had a larger estimated richness than memory subsets.

Germline loops: CDR1 KGHSH, CDR2 LQKENI. The CDR3 consists of 12 residues. V lost 6 bases to trimming and J lost 4 bases, with 8 bases between them. Sequenced: naive CD4+ T cells sorted from blood. Regarding subset: CD45RA+ positively selected. This sequence was found in a man aged 18 to 35 in good health. The V and J genes are TRBV18 and TRBJ2-3; no clear D gene. In DNA, the CDR3 is TGTGCCAGCTCCTCAACCCCAGATACGCAGTATTTT. Translated: CASSSTPDTQYF.